This T cell receptor beta chain was identified in a study of blood T cell repertoires in COVID-19. At the level of the study: Donors in the United States, Italy and Spain gave samples during acute or convalescent COVID-19. PBMCs, B-cell-depleted T cells, or T cells were the source of the cDNA or gDNA that made up the material.

Original processing notes: Amplification from reference gene primers served as the basis for estimated nucleated cell counts. Some clones are missing from TCRdb's copy, which holds only in-frame ones; the method was immunoSEQ multiplex PCR. V, J and clone size derive from that table, while D and trimming were established from the DNA sequence. The table records approximately 240,000 clones, roughly 84% of them present only once. The CDR3 has 14 residues. V shed 4 bases and J shed 2 bases, with 11 bases lying between them. Per germline, CDR1 MNHNY and CDR2 SVGAGI (reference sequence). Sequencing was performed on peripheral blood. The chain is built from TRBV6-6 and TRBJ1-2; tentative D call: TRBD1 (5 bases). This receptor was obtained from a woman in her 40s who had recovered from COVID-19. CDR3 DNA sequence: TGTGCCAGCAGTTTTTCCGACAGCAACTATGGCTACACCTTC. This translates into CASSFSDSNYGYTF.